This entry describes one T cell receptor (beta chain). Its antigen is currently unknown. The sample originates from a study of cytomegalovirus exposure and HLA in healthy donors. Regarding the study as a whole: The study designated 150 or so TCR beta chains cytomegalovirus-associated.

Method: immunoSEQ multiplex PCR; TCRdb's copy keeps in-frame clones and lacks some. The table has about 120,000 clones, 80% to 90% seen once. This sequence originates from a woman aged 18-29 years in good health and CMV-seronegative. Sequencing was performed on PBMCs.

The CDR3 sequence is CASKKSREGEETQYF. CDR3 coding DNA: TGTGCCAGCAAAAAGTCACGGGAGGGGGAAGAGACCCAGTACTTC. This rearrangement joins TRBV7-7 to TRBJ2-5; 8 bases agree with TRBD2. The J segment lost 3 bases and the V segment lost 7 bases, leaving 10 bases of the junction unmatched. Per germline, CDR1 SSHAT and CDR2 FNYEAQ (reference sequence). The CDR3 is 15 residues long. Drawing the rest from reference TRBV7-7 and TRBJ2-5, the complete variable domain is GAGVSQSPRYKVTKRGQDVTLRCDPISSHATLYWYQQALGQGPEFLTYFNYEAQPDKSGLPSDRFSAERPEGSISTLTIQRTEQRDSAMYRCASKKSREGEETQYFGPGTRLLVL.